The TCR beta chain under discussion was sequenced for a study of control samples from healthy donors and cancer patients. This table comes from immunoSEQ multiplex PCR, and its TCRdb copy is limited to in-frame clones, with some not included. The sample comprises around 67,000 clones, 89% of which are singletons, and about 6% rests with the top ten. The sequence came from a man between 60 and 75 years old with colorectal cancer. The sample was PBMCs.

CDR3 residues: CASSLSGGTGRGTIYF. The CDR3 DNA reads TGTGCCAGCAGTTTATCGGGGGGGACCGGCCGGGGCACCATATATTTT. This chain joins TRBV28 and TRBJ1-3; D perhaps matches TRBD1 (5 bases). CDR1 and CDR2 (germline): MDHEN, SYDVKM. The CDR3 has 16 amino acids. Trimming took off 1 base at V and 9 bases at J, with 19 bases between the two ends.